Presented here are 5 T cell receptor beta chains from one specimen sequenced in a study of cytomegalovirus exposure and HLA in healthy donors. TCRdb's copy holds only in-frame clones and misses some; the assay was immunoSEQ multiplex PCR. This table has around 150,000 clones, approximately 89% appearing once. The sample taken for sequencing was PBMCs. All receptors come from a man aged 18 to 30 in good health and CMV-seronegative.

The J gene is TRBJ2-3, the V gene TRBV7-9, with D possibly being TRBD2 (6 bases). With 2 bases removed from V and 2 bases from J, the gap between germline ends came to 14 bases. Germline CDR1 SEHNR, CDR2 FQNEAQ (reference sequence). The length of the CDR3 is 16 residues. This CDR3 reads CASSLSGALATDTQYF. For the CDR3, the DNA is TGTGCCAGCAGCTTATCGGGAGCTCTGGCCACAGATACGCAGTATTTT.

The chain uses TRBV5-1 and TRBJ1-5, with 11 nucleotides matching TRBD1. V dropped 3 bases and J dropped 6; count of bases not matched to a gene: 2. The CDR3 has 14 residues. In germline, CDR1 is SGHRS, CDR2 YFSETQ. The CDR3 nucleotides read TGCGCCAGCAGCTGGACAGGGGGCACTCAGCCCCAGCATTTT. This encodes CASSWTGGTQPQHF.

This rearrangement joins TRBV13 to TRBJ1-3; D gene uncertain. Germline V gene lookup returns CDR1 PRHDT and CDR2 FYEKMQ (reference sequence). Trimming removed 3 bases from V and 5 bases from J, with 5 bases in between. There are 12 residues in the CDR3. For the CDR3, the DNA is TGTGCCAGCAGCTTTCTCCGAAACACCATATATTTT. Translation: CASSFLRNTIYF.

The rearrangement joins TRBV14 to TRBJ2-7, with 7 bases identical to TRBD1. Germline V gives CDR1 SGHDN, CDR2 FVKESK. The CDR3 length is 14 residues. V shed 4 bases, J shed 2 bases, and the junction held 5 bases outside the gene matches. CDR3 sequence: CASSPGTGAYEQYF. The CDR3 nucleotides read TGTGCCAGCAGCCCCGGAACAGGGGCCTACGAGCAGTACTTC.

CDR3 loop: CASSPQPQGNDNSPLHF. The CDR3 bases are TGTGCCAGCTCACCACAGCCCCAGGGTAATGATAATTCACCCCTCCACTTT. V and J are TRBV18 and TRBJ1-6, with a tentative D call TRBD1 (5 bases). Germline CDR1 KGHSH, CDR2 LQKENI. V gave up 1 base and J gave up 5 bases, with 15 bases separating them. This CDR3 comprises 17 residues. Based on the CDR3 plus reference TRBV18 and TRBJ1-6, the full variable domain is NAGVMQNPRHLVRRRGQEARLRCSPMKGHSHVYWYRQLPEEGLKFMVYLQKENIIDESGMPKERFSAEFPKEGPSILRIQQVVRGDSAAYFCASSPQPQGNDNSPLHFGNGTRLTVT.